This is a list of T cell receptor beta chains from one sample in a study of CD8+CD57+ T cells in acquired aplastic anemia. Each CDR3 protein is one row after TCRdb ran MiXCR on the reads. The table has around 150,000 distinct CDR3 sequences, roughly two fifths seen once. Sequenced: sorted CD4+, CD8+, or CD8+CD57+ T cells (not recorded which) from PBMCs. All receptors come from a human donor in good health, serving as a control. CDR3s leave out the opening cysteine and the closing phenylalanine or tryptophan.

TRBJ1-1,TRBV2,ASSQTRDTEAF
TRBJ1-1,TRBV12-3/TRBV12-4,ASSRRRGVIAF
TRBJ2-7,TRBV20-1,SASPAGGLSYEQY
TRBJ1-1,TRBV7-2,ASRTSTGGNTEAF
TRBJ2-5,TRBV2,ASSELALAAETQY
TRBJ2-5,TRBV10-2,ASSDELAVTSQETQY
TRBJ1-6,TRBV5-1,ASSLRGSESPLH
TRBJ2-7,TRBV15,ATSRGTARNEQY
TRBJ1-4,TRBV18,ASSPRTANEKLF
TRBJ1-1,TRBV29-1,SVCQGAGTEAF
TRBJ2-1,TRBV7-9,ASSPSGGDYEQF
TRBJ2-5,TRBV20-1,SARVLGNQETQY
TRBJ2-5,TRBV15,ATREDAVLQETQY
TRBJ2-3,TRBV5-6,ASSLVRLANTDTQY
TRBJ1-4,TRBV11-2,ASSFNVLSATNEKLF